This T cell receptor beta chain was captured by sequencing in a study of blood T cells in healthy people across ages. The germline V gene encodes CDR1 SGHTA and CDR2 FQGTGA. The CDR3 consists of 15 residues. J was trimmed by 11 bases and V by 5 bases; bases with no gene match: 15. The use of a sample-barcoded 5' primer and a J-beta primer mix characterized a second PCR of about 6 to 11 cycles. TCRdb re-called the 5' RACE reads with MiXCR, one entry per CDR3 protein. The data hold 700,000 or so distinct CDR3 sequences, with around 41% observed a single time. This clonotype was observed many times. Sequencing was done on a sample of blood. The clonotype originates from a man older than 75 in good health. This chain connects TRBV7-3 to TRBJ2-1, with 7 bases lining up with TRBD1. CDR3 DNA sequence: TGTGCCAGCAGCCTAAGGGGACAGATAGTTCAACAGCAGTTCTTC. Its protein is CASSLRGQIVQQQFF.